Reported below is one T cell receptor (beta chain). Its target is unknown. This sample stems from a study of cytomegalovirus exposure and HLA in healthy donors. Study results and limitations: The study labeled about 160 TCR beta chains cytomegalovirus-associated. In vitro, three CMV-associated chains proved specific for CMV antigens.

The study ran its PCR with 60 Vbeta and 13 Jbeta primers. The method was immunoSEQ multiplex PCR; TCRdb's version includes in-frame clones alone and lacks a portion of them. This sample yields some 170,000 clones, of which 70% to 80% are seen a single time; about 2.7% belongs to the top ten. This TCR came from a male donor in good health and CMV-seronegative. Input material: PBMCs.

CDR3 protein: CASSSGIGGSNQPQHF. The DNA of the CDR3 is TGTGCCAGCAGTTCCGGGATCGGAGGCAGCAATCAGCCCCAGCATTTT. This sequence joins TRBV6-5 and TRBJ1-5; D is ambiguous. Looked up from germline, CDR1 is MNHEY and CDR2 is SVGAGI. Trimming removed 4 bases from V and 1 base from J, with 14 bases in between. The CDR3 has 16 amino acids.